These 3 T cell receptor beta chains were all obtained from the same sample, sequenced in a study of OX40 agonist ivuxolimab in advanced cancers. The library was produced with the immunoSEQ multiplex PCR assay. TCRdb re-hosts the immuneACCESS table, in-frame sequences only. Its copies lack some clones; in the studies checked, an unresolved V gene accounts for under half of them, and the cause for the rest is not known. The sample table shows some 60,000 clones, and about 88% are seen once. About 3.8% of the sample comes from the top ten. Here the sequenced sample was CD4+ or CD8+ T cells sorted from blood, taken in a trial of the OX40 agonist ivuxolimab. These receptor sequences come from an adult with an advanced solid tumor such as melanoma, head and neck, liver or kidney cancer.

V usage is TRBV7-2 and J usage is TRBJ1-6; D is unclear. The CDR3 is 15 amino acids. V lost 1 base and J 11 bases, leaving 15 bases between the germline ends. Germline values: CDR1 SGHTA, CDR2 FQGNSA. The CDR3 loop is CASSLDNQVAPPLHF. In DNA form, the CDR3 reads TGTGCCAGCAGCTTAGATAACCAGGTAGCTCCACCCCTCCACTTT.

The rearrangement joins TRBV6-1 to TRBJ1-1; no clear D gene. This CDR3 is 12 amino acids long. The germline CDR1 and CDR2 sequences are MNHNS and SASEGT. Trimming cost V 1 base and J 4 bases, with 4 bases left between them. CDR3 nucleotides: TGTGCCAGCAGTGAAGGGGGCACTGAAGCTTTCTTT. It is translated as CASSEGGTEAFF.

The chain uses TRBV9 and TRBJ1-1; possibly TRBD1 for D (5 bases). Germline values: CDR1 SGDLS, CDR2 YYNGEE. Trimming cost V 4 bases and J 0 bases, with 13 bases left between them. CDR3 length equals 15 residues. In DNA form, the CDR3 reads TGTGCCAGCAGCCCCACGACAGCTATGAACACTGAAGCTTTCTTT. Amino acids: CASSPTTAMNTEAFF.